Shown below are 10 T cell receptor beta chains from a single sample sequenced in a study of CD8 T cells in Susac syndrome. With random hexamers, reverse transcription was performed on about 0.5 to 1 ug of RNA. Via MiXCR, TCRdb re-called the immunoSEQ multiplex PCR reads, giving one row per CDR3 protein. The sample lists roughly 120,000 distinct CDR3 sequences; approximately 93% were seen once. The sample was CD8+ T cells from PBMCs. The receptors stem from a human donor with multiple sclerosis.

This rearrangement joins TRBV4-1 to TRBJ2-5; D may be TRBD2 (5 bases). The DNA matches TRBJ2-7 better at its end, which makes the J call doubtful. Germline lookup yields CDR1 MGHRA and CDR2 YSYEKL. The CDR3 contains 14 residues. CDR3 region: CASSQDPGNYEQYF. For the CDR3, the DNA is TGCGCCAGCAGCCAAGATCCGGGGAACTACGAGCAGTACTTC.

The genes are TRBV4-1 and TRBJ1-2, with 7 bases matching TRBD1. V lost 4 bases and J lost 4; bases outside the gene matches: 9. The CDR3 loop spans 15 amino acids. CDR1 and CDR2 (germline): MGHRA, YSYEKL. CDR3 nucleotides: TGCGCCAGCAGCCCCCGCTCAGGGGGATCCTATGGCTACACCTTC. Translation gives CASSPRSGGSYGYTF.

This chain joins TRBV20-1 and TRBJ2-1; 10 positions match TRBD2. The CDR3 sequence is 15 residues long. The junction had 6 bases not matched to a gene; V was cut back by 1 base and J by 6 bases. Germline CDR1 reads DFQATT; CDR2 reads SNEGSKA (reference sequence). CDR3 in DNA: TGCAGTGCTAGAGGAAAGCGGGAGGGTTTCAATGAGCAGTTCTTC. Translating gives CSARGKREGFNEQFF.

This chain joins TRBV7-9 and TRBJ2-3; possibly TRBD2 for D (5 bases). Germline-derived CDR1 and CDR2 are SEHNR and FQNEAQ (reference sequence). Between the trimmed V and J ends, which lost 6 bases and 4 bases, there was a span of 11 bases. The CDR3 extends over 13 amino acids. The DNA of the CDR3 is TGTGCCAGCAGGATTAAGGGAGCAGATACGCAGTATTTT. Translating it yields CASRIKGADTQYF. Complete variable domain (other parts from reference TRBV7-9 and TRBJ2-3): DTGVSQNPRHKITKRGQNVTFRCDPISEHNRLYWYRQTLGQGPEFLTYFQNEAQLEKSRLLSDRFSAERPKGSFSTLEIQRTEQGDSAMYLCASRIKGADTQYFGPGTRLTVL.

This clonotype has more than one count but fewer than ten. The chain joins TRBV20-1 to TRBJ2-7; 9 positions agree with TRBD2. Germline CDR1 and CDR2: DFQATT and SNEGSKA (reference sequence). With 5 bases clipped from V and 12 bases from J, the junction kept 14 bases outside the gene matches. CDR3 length equals 13 residues. The CDR3 nucleotides read TGCAGTGCTTCGCCTAGCGGGGCCCGCTTGCGGTACTTC. Its translation: CSASPSGARLRYF.

The gene calls are TRBV9 and TRBJ2-1; TRBD2 matches at 12 bases. The germline V gene encodes CDR1 SGDLS and CDR2 YYNGEE. The CDR3 consists of 14 residues. With V trimmed by 3 bases and J by 9 bases, 4 bases remained unmatched. DNA for the CDR3: TGTGCCAGCAGCGCTAGCGGGAGGGCCGGTGAGCAGTTCTTC. Translation: CASSASGRAGEQFF.

The J gene is TRBJ1-1, the V gene TRBV12-3 or TRBV12-4; 7 bases match TRBD1. The CDR3 has 14 amino acids. Trimming cost V 2 bases and J 8 bases; bases outside gene matches: 8. In DNA, the CDR3 is TGTGCCAGCAGTTTATTGCTTCGGGACAGAGAAGCTTTCTTT. Translating gives CASSLLLRDREAFF.

The gene calls are TRBV24-1 and TRBJ1-2; D unresolved. Trimming stripped 4 bases from V and 5 bases from J, with 4 bases between. The CDR3 consists of 11 residues. Germline V gives CDR1 KGHDR, CDR2 SFDVKD. CDR3 nucleotide sequence: TGTGCCACCAGTGACCCTTATGGCTACACCTTC. It specifies CATSDPYGYTF.

Only one count was recorded for this clonotype. The chain uses TRBV6-1 and TRBJ1-4; D may be TRBD1 (5 bases). The CDR3 consists of 12 residues. Germline V gene lookup returns CDR1 MNHNS and CDR2 SASEGT. V was cut by 8 bases and J by 13 bases, with 17 bases left in between. Written as DNA, the CDR3 is TGTGCCAGCCTCGGGGCAGGGAAAAGACTGTTTTTT. Translation: CASLGAGKRLFF.

This chain links TRBV5-1 with TRBJ2-7; D not certain. The CDR3 extends over 12 amino acids. Trimming took off 4 bases at V and 6 bases at J, with 11 bases between the two ends. Germline V gene lookup returns CDR1 SGHRS and CDR2 YFSETQ. This CDR3 reads CASSPRGVEQYF. The CDR3 DNA sequence: TGCGCCAGCAGCCCCCGAGGAGTCGAGCAGTACTTC.